One and the same sample provided the 13 T cell receptor beta chains below, sequenced in a study of T cell responses to AZD1222 COVID-19 vaccine. Some clones are missing from TCRdb's copy, which holds only in-frame ones; the method was immunoSEQ multiplex PCR. The sample has 40,000 to 45,000 clones, 80% seen once. The material sequenced was peripheral blood, taken 28 days after the second dose of the MenACWY control vaccine. The receptor source for this set is an adult who received the MenACWY meningococcal vaccine as a control.

The rearrangement joins TRBV5-1 to TRBJ1-1; the match to TRBD1 covers 10 bases. Unmatched junction bases numbered 4, after V lost 4 bases and J lost 1 base. Germline V CDR1 and CDR2: SGHRS, YFSETQ. This CDR3 region has 15 residues. The CDR3 bases are TGCGCCAGCAGCCCCGGACAGGGGGGGAACACTGAAGCTTTCTTT. Its protein product is CASSPGQGGNTEAFF.

This rearrangement joins TRBV4-1 to TRBJ2-1; D gene uncertain. The length of the CDR3 is 16 residues. Trimming left V 0 bases short and J 4 bases short, with 13 bases between. CDR1 and CDR2 from the germline V gene are MGHRA and YSYEKL. In DNA form, the CDR3 reads TGCGCCAGCAGCCAAGATATGGCGAGAAAGTACAATGAGCAGTTCTTC. Its protein product is CASSQDMARKYNEQFF.

The genes are TRBV12-3 or TRBV12-4 and TRBJ2-5; D unresolved. CDR3 length equals 12 residues. Trimming pared 6 bases from V and 5 bases from J, leaving 10 bases between. CDR3 sequence reads: CASSYALETQYF. The CDR3 bases are TGTGCCAGCAGCTACGCCCTCGAGACCCAGTACTTC.

The rearrangement links TRBV23-1 to TRBJ2-3; no definite D call. TRBV23-1 is marked as an open reading frame, function uncertain. This CDR3 is 13 amino acids long. Trimming removed 3 bases from V and 6 bases from J, with 10 bases in between. CDR3 residues: CASSQWLVDTQYF. CDR3 sequence (DNA): TGCGCCAGCAGTCAGTGGCTTGTGGATACGCAGTATTTT.

This chain links TRBV7-9 with TRBJ2-7; D ambiguous. The CDR3 has 14 amino acids. Trimming shortened V by 4 bases and J by 2 bases, and 12 bases separated the two germline ends. CDR1 SEHNR and CDR2 FQNEAQ come from the germline V gene (reference sequence). The DNA of the CDR3 is TGTGCCAGCAGCTCATTGGACGTAGCCTACGAGCAGTACTTC. Translation: CASSSLDVAYEQYF.

This clone was seen just once. The chain joins TRBV29-1 to TRBJ1-5, with TRBD1 matching 7 bases. The CDR3 extends over 14 amino acids. In germline, CDR1 is SQVTM, CDR2 ANQGSEA. Trimming took 5 bases from V and 0 from J; bases not matched to a gene: 4. The CDR3 DNA reads TGCAGCGTTAGGACAGGTCATAGCAATCAGCCCCAGCATTTT. Its translation is CSVRTGHSNQPQHF.

The V and J genes are TRBV19 and TRBJ1-3; no definite D call. The CDR3 contains 16 residues. The germline V gene encodes CDR1 LNHDA and CDR2 SQIVND (reference sequence). V lost 6 bases, J lost 2 bases, and 17 bases lay in between. The CDR3 sequence: CASSRPTQRPGNTIYF. The DNA for the CDR3 is TGTGCCAGTAGCCGACCGACCCAAAGACCTGGAAACACCATATATTTT.

The genes are TRBV2 and TRBJ1-2; no definite D call. Germline V lookup: CDR1 SNHLY, CDR2 FYNNEI. The germline V and J ends were trimmed by 2 bases and 4 bases, with 8 bases remaining between them. CDR3 length equals 13 residues. The CDR3 nucleotides are TGTGCCAGCAGTGAATCGGTCAGCTATGGCTACACCTTC. Protein sequence: CASSESVSYGYTF.

V is TRBV30 and J is TRBJ1-1, with D possibly TRBD1 on 6 matching bases. The V end was cut by 0 bases, the J end by 11 bases, with 13 bases between. The CDR3 loop spans 12 amino acids. In germline, CDR1 is GTSNPN, CDR2 SVGIG (reference sequence). The DNA of the CDR3 is TGTGCCTGGAGTGTGGCAGGGGCTCAGGCTTTCTTT. Translated: CAWSVAGAQAFF. Complete variable domain (other parts from reference TRBV30 and TRBJ1-1): SQTIHQWPATLVQPVGSPLSLECTVEGTSNPNLYWYRQAAGRGLQLLFYSVGIGQISSEVPQNLSASRPQDRQFILSSKKLLLSDSGFYLCAWSVAGAQAFFGQGTRLTVV.

The chain carries TRBV27 and TRBJ2-7; 7 bases match TRBD1. CDR1 and CDR2 from the germline V gene are MNHEY and SMNVEV (reference sequence). The trim removed 3 bases at V and 6 bases at J, leaving 8 bases unmatched. The CDR3 is made up of 14 amino acids. In DNA, the CDR3 is TGTGCCAGCAGTTTGGGTGGATCAGGGGGCGAGCAGTACTTC. This gives the protein CASSLGGSGGEQYF.

A few counts support this clone. J is TRBJ1-2 and V is TRBV11-2; no clear D gene. V was pared by 5 bases and J by 3 bases, with 22 bases between. The CDR3 is 17 amino acids. Germline V gene data show CDR1 as SGHAT and CDR2 as FQNNGV. Here the CDR3 reads CASSPRGGPLRDYGYTF. DNA for the CDR3: TGTGCCAGCAGCCCTCGGGGAGGTCCACTCCGAGACTATGGCTACACCTTC.

The chain uses TRBV5-1 and TRBJ2-7; TRBD1 aligns across 8 bases. Germline CDR1 and CDR2: SGHRS and YFSETQ. J lost 3 bases, V lost 3 bases, and 8 bases had no gene match. The CDR3 is made up of 15 amino acids. The CDR3 region has the DNA TGCGCCAGCAGCTCACCCGACAGGGGAAACTACGAGCAGTACTTC. It codes for CASSSPDRGNYEQYF.

The chain carries TRBV19 and TRBJ2-5; TRBD2 agrees at 13 bases. CDR1 and CDR2 from the germline V gene are LNHDA and SQIVND (reference sequence). Trimming took 4 bases from V and 2 from J; bases not matched to a gene: 10. The CDR3 is made up of 18 amino acids. The CDR3 DNA reads TGTGCCAGTAGTAACCCTCGGACTAGCGGGAGAGGGCAAGAGACCCAGTACTTC. Translating gives CASSNPRTSGRGQETQYF.